This TCR beta chain was profiled in a study of cytomegalovirus exposure and HLA in healthy donors. Study-wide context: The roughly 110 validation repertoires used the same platform as the roughly 700 first-cohort repertoires (as reported by a later analysis). Study results and caveats: Many donors shared some public TCRs, even though most TCR sequences were rare. The classifier reportedly diagnosed cytomegalovirus status with high sensitivity and specificity. Some TCR beta chains (approximately 180 of them) were listed as cytomegalovirus-associated.

Generated by immunoSEQ multiplex PCR, the TCRdb table keeps only in-frame clones and is missing some. The profile covers 200,000 or so clones, with more than 80% appearing a single time and over 5.5% taken by the ten largest. This clone was observed once. The antigen is undetermined. V gave up 1 base and J gave up 10 bases, with 11 bases separating them. Germline V gene sequence: CDR1 SGHAT, CDR2 FQNNGV. CDR3 size: 13 residues. The sequenced material came from PBMCs. The chain combines TRBV11-2 with TRBJ1-5, with D possibly TRBD1 on 5 matching bases. This clonotype originated in a man aged 18 to 29 in good health and CMV-seropositive. In nucleotides, the CDR3 is TGTGCCAGCAGCTTAGCGGACAATTATCCCCAGCATTTT. This gives the protein CASSLADNYPQHF. The complete variable domain, with remaining parts taken from reference TRBV11-2 and TRBJ1-5, reads EAGVAQSPRYKIIEKRQSVAFWCNPISGHATLYWYQQILGQGPKLLIQFQNNGVVDDSQLPKDRFSAERLKGVDSTLKIQPAKLEDSAVYLCASSLADNYPQHFGDGTRLSIL.